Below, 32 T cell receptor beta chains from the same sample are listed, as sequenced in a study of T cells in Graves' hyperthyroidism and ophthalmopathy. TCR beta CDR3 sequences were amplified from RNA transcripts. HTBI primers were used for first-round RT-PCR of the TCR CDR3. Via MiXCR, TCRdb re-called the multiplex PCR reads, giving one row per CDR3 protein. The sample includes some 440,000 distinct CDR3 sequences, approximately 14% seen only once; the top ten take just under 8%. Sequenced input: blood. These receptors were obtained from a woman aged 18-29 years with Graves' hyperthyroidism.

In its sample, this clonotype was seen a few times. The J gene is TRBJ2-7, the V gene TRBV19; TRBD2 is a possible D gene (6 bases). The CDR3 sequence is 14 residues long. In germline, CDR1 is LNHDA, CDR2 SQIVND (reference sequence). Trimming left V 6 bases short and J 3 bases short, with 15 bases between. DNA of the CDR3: TGTGCCAGTAGCCCTGGGACTGAATTCTACGAGCAGTACTTC. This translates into CASSPGTEFYEQYF.

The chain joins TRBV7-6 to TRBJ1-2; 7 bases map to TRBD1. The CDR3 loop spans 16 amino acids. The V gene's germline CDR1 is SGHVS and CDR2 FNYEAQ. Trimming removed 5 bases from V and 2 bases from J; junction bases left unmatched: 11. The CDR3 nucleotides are TGTGCCAGCAGCCAGGGACCCGGGACAGCGAACTATGGCTACACCTTC. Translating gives CASSQGPGTANYGYTF.

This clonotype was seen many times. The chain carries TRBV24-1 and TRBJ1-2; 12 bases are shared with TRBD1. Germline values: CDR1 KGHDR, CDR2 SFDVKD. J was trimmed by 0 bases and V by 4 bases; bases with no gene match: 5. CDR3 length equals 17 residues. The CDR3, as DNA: TGTGCCACCAGTGAATCCGGGACAGGGGGCTCTAACTATGGCTACACCTTC. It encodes CATSESGTGGSNYGYTF.

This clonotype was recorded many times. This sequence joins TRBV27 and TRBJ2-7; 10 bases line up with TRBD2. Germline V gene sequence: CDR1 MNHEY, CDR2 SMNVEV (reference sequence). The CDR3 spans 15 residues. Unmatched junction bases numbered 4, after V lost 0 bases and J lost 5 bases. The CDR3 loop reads CASSLSRLAGNEQYF. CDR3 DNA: TGTGCCAGCAGTTTATCGAGACTAGCGGGCAACGAGCAGTACTTC.

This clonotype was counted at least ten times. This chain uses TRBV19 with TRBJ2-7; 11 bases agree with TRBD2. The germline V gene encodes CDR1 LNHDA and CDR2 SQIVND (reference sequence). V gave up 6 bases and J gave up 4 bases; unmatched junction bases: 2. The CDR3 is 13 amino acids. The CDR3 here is CASSVAGGYEQYF. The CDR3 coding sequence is TGTGCCAGTAGCGTAGCGGGAGGGTACGAGCAGTACTTC.

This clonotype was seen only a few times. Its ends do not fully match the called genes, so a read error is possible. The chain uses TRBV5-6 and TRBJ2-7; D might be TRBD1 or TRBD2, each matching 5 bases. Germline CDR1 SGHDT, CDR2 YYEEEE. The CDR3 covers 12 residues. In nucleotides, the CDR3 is TGTGCCGGCAGCTGGGGCCGGGGAGAGCAGTACTTC. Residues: CAGSWGRGEQYF.

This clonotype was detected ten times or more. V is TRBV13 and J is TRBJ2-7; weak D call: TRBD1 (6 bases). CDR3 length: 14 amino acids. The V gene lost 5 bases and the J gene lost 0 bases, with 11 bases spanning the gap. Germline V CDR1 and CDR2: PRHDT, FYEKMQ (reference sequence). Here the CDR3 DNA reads TGTGCCAGCAGCCGCGGACAGCGCTCCTACGAGCAGTACTTC. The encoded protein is CASSRGQRSYEQYF. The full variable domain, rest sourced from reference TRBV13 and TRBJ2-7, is AAGVIQSPRHLIKEKRETATLKCYPIPRHDTVYWYQQGPGQDPQFLISFYEKMQSDKGSIPDRFSAQQFSDYHSELNMSSLELGDSALYFCASSRGQRSYEQYFGPGTRLTVT.

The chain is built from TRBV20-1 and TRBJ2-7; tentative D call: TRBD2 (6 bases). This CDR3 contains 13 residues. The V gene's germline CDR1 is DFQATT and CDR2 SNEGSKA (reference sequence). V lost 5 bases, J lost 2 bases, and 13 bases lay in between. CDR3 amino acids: CSAAPGETYEQYF. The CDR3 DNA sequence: TGCAGTGCTGCACCGGGAGAGACCTACGAGCAGTACTTC.

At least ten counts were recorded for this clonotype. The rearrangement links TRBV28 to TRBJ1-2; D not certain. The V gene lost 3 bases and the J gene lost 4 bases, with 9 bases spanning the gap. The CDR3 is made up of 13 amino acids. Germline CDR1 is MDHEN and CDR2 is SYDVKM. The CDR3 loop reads CASSLGSLYGYTF. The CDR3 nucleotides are TGTGCCAGCAGTTTGGGCAGCCTCTATGGCTACACCTTC.

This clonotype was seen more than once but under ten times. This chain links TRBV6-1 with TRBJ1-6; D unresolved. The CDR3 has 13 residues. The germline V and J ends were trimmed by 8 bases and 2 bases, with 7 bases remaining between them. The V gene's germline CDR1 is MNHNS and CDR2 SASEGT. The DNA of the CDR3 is TGTGCCAGCGTGAAAACCTATAATTCACCCCTCCACTTT. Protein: CASVKTYNSPLHF.

CDR3 in DNA: TGTGCCAGCAGTCCCCGGACTAGCGGGAACTCAGATACGCAGTATTTT. Encoded protein: CASSPRTSGNSDTQYF. The chain joins TRBV27 to TRBJ2-3; 12 bases match TRBD2. This CDR3 contains 16 residues. The germline V gene has CDR1 MNHEY and CDR2 SMNVEV (reference sequence). With V trimmed by 5 bases and J by 4 bases, 7 bases remained unmatched.

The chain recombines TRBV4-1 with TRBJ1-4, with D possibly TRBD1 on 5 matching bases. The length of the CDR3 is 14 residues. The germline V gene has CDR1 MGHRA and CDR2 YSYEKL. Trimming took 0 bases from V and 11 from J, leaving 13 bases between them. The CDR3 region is CASSQDGGGGKLFF. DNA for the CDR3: TGCGCCAGCAGCCAAGATGGCGGGGGAGGGAAACTGTTTTTT.

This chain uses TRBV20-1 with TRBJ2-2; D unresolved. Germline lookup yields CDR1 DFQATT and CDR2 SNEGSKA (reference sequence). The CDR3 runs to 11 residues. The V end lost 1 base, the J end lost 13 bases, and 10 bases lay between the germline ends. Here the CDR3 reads CSARVPGGLFF. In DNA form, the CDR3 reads TGCAGTGCTAGAGTTCCGGGCGGGCTGTTTTTT.

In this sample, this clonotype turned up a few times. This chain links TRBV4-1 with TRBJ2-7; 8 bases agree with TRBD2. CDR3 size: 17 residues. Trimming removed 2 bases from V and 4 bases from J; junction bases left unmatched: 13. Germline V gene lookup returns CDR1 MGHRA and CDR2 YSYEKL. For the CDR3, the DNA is TGCGCCAGCAGCCAACGGAAAGGACTAGCCGGAGGGTACGAGCAGTACTTC. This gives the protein CASSQRKGLAGGYEQYF.

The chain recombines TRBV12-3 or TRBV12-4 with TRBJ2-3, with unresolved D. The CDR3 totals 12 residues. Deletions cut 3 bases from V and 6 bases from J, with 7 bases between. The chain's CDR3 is CASSFARDTQYF. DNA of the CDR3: TGTGCCAGCAGTTTTGCGAGGGATACGCAGTATTTT.

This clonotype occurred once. CDR3: CASSSRLAGVEQETQYF. CDR3 in DNA: TGTGCCAGCAGCTCCCGACTAGCGGGGGTAGAACAAGAGACCCAGTACTTC. V is TRBV11-2 and J is TRBJ2-5, with 12 positions matching TRBD2. The germline gives CDR1 SGHAT, CDR2 FQNNGV. The CDR3 runs to 17 residues. Trimming removed 4 bases from V and 2 bases from J; junction bases left unmatched: 8.

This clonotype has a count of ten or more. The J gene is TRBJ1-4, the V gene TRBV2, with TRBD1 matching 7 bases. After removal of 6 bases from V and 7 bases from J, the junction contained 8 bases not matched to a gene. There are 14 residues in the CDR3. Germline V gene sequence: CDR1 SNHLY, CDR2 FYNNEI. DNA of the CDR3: TGTGCCAGCAGCGTGGACAGGTTCAGTGAAAAACTGTTTTTT. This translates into CASSVDRFSEKLFF.

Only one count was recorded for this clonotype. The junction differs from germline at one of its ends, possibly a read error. Written as DNA, the CDR3 is TGTGCCAGCAGTTTAAGGGTGGGGACAGGCCCTTCGTTGGTGCAGTACTTT. Protein product: CASSLRVGTGPSLVQYF. The chain carries TRBV27 and TRBJ1-6, with TRBD1 identical over 8 bases. The germline V gene has CDR1 MNHEY and CDR2 SMNVEV (reference sequence). This CDR3 comprises 17 residues.

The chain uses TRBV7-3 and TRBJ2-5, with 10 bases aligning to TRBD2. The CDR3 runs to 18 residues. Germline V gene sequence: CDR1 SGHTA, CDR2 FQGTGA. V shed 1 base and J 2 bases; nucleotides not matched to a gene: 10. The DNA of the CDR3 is TGTGCCAGCAGCTTAATCGGGCTAGCGGGGGTAGAACAAGAGACCCAGTACTTC. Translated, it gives CASSLIGLAGVEQETQYF.

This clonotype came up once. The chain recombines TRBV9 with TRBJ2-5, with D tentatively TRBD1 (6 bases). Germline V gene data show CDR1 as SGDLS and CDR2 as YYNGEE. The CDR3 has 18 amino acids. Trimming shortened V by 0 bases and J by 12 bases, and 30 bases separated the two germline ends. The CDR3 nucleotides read TGTGCCAGCAGCGTAGAGGGCGTGGGGGCAGGGCCCAATGTGAGGGAGTACTTC. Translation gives CASSVEGVGAGPNVREYF.

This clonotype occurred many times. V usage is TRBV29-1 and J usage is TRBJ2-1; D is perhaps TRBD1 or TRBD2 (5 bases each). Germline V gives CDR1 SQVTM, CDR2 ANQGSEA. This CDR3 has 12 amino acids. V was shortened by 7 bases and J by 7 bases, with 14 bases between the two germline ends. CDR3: CSAMKWGNEQFF. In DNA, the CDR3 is TGCAGCGCCATGAAGTGGGGGAATGAGCAGTTCTTC.

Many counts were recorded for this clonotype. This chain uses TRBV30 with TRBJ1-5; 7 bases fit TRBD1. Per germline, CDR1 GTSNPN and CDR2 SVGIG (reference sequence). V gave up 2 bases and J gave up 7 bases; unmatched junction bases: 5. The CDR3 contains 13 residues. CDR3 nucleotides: TGTGCCTGGAGTCGACAGGGCGGGCAGCCCCAGCATTTT. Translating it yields CAWSRQGGQPQHF.

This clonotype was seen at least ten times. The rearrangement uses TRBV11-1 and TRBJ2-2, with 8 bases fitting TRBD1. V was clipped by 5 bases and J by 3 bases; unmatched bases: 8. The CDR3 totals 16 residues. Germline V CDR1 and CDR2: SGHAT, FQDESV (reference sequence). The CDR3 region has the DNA TGTGCCAGCAGCCCCGACAGGGGCTTCGACACCGGGGAGCTGTTTTTT. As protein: CASSPDRGFDTGELFF. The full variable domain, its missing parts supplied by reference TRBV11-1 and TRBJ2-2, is EAEVAQSPRYKITEKSQAVAFWCDPISGHATLYWYRQILGQGPELLVQFQDESVVDDSQLPKDRFSAERLKGVDSTLKIQPAELGDSAMYLCASSPDRGFDTGELFFGEGSRLTVL.

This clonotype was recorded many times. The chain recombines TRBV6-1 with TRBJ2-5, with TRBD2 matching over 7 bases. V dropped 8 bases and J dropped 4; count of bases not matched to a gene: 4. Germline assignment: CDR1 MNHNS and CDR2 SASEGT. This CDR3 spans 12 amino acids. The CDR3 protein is CASGGGVETQYF. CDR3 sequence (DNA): TGTGCCAGCGGGGGAGGGGTAGAGACCCAGTACTTC.

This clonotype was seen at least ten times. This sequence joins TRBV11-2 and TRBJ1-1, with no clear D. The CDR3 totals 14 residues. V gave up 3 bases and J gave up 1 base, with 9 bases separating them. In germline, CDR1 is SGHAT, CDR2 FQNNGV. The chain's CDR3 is CASSFRAANTEAFF. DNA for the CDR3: TGTGCCAGCAGCTTCCGTGCGGCGAACACTGAAGCTTTCTTT.

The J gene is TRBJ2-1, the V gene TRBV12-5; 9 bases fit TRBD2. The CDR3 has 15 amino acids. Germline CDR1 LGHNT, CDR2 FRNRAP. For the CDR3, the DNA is TGTGCGATTAGCGGGGGAGCTAGATCCTACAATGAGCAGTTCTTC. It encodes CAISGGARSYNEQFF.

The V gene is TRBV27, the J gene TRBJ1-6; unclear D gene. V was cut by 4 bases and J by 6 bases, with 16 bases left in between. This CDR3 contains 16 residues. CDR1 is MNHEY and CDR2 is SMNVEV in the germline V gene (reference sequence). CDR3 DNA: TGTGCCAGCAGTTCCCTCGGGTTTGGACTTAATTCACCCCTCCACTTT. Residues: CASSSLGFGLNSPLHF.

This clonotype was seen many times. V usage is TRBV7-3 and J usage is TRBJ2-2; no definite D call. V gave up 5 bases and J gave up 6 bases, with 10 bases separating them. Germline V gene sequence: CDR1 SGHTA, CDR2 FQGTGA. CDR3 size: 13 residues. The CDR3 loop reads CASSPIRSGELFF. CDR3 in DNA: TGTGCCAGCAGCCCTATACGGTCCGGGGAGCTGTTTTTT.

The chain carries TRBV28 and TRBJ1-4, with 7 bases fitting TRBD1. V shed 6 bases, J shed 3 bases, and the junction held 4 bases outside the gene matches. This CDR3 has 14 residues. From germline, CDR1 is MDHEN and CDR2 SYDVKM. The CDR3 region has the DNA TGTGCCAGCAGGACGACAGGGCCTAATGAAAAACTGTTTTTT. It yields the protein CASRTTGPNEKLFF.

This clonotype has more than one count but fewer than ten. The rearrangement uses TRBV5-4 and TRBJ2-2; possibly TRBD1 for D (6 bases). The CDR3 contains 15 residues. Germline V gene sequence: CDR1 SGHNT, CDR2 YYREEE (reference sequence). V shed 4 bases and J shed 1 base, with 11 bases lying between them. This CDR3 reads CASSPQTGNTGELFF. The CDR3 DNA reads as TGTGCCAGCAGCCCTCAGACAGGGAACACCGGGGAGCTGTTTTTT.

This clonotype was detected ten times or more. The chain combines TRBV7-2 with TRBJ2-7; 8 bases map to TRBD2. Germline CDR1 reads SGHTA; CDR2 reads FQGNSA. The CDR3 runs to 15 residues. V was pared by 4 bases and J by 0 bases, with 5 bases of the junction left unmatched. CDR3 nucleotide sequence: TGTGCCAGCAGCTATGCGGGGGGACCCTCCTACGAGCAGTACTTC. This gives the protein CASSYAGGPSYEQYF.

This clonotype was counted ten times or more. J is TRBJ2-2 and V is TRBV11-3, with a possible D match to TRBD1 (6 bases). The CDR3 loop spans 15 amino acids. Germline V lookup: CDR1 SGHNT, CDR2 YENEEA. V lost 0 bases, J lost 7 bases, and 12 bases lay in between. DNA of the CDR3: TGTGCCAGCAGCTTAGAATCACAGGGAAACGGGGAGCTGTTTTTT. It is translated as CASSLESQGNGELFF.